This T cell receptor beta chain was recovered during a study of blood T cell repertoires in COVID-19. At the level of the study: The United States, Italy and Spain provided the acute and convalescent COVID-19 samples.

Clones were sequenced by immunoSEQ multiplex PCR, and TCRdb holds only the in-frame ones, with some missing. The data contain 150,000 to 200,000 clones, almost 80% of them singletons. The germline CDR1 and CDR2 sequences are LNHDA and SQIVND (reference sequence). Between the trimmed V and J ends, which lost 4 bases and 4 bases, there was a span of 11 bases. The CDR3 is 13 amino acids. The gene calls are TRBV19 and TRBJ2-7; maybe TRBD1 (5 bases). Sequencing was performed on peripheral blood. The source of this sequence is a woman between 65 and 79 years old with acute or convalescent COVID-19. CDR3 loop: CASSKKAGYEQYF. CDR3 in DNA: TGTGCCAGTAGTAAAAAAGCAGGGTACGAGCAGTACTTC.